Below are 14 T cell receptor beta chains sequenced from a single sample in a study of tumor and adjacent non-tumor tissue in lung cancer. The template was RNA from unsorted bulk tissue. TCRbeta libraries were built with three rounds of nested PCR, modified from ARM-PCR. TCRdb reanalysed the multiplex PCR reads using MiXCR and keeps one entry per CDR3 protein. The table records about 93,000 distinct CDR3 sequences, 67% of them present only once. Sample: lung tumor tissue. The receptors shown here come from a man aged 55 to 70 with non-small cell lung cancer.

This clonotype is a singleton in its sample. The junction and the germline gene differ at one end; a read error may be behind it. V gene TRBV4-3 combines with J gene TRBJ2-2, with D possibly being TRBD2 (5 bases). This CDR3 comprises 16 residues. Germline assignment: CDR1 LGHNA and CDR2 YSLEER. This CDR3 reads CASSQDQRNLAGELFF. In DNA, the CDR3 is TGCGCCAGCAGCCAAGATCAGAGGAATCTTGCCGGGGAGCTATTTTTC.

The V and J genes are TRBV4-2 and TRBJ1-1; D remains ambiguous. The V and J ends lost 0 bases and 12 bases respectively, with 14 bases between them. The CDR3 spans 13 residues. The V gene's germline CDR1 is LGHNA and CDR2 YNFKEQ. CDR3 DNA sequence: TGTGCCAGCAGCCAAGAAATGGGAGGTGTATCTTTCTTT. Translated: CASSQEMGGVSFF.

Comment on this clonotype: Germline and junction disagree at one end, which may indicate a read error. J is TRBJ1-3 and V is TRBV12-3 or TRBV12-4, with D possibly TRBD1 on 6 matching bases. The CDR3 runs 17 residues. CDR3 DNA: TGTGCCAGCAGTTTAACAGGACAGTCCCGCTCTAGAAACACCATATATTTT. This gives the protein CASSLTGQSRSRNTIYF.

With regard to this clonotype: Its ends do not fully match the called genes, so a read error is possible. V and J are TRBV10-3 and TRBJ1-2; the match to TRBD1 covers 7 bases. CDR3 length: 13 residues. CDR1 ENHRY and CDR2 SYGVKD come from the germline V gene. CDR3 coding DNA: TGCGCCATCAGTGATTCGGGACAGAGTGGCTACACCTTC. The encoded protein is CAISDSGQSGYTF.

In its sample, this clonotype was seen many times. This rearrangement joins TRBV7-9 to TRBJ2-5, with D possibly called TRBD1 or TRBD2 (5 bases each). The length of the CDR3 is 16 residues. The V and J ends lost 5 bases and 4 bases respectively, with 20 bases between them. Germline assignment: CDR1 SEHNR and CDR2 FQNEAQ (reference sequence). The CDR3 here is CASSSHLGRGGETQYF. The CDR3 coding sequence is TGTGCCAGCAGCAGCCACCTGGGGCGTGGAGGAGAGACCCAGTACTTC. The full variable domain, in which reference TRBV7-9 and TRBJ2-5 provide the parts outside the CDR3, is DTGVSQNPRHKITKRGQNVTFRCDPISEHNRLYWYRQTLGQGPEFLTYFQNEAQLEKSRLLSDRFSAERPKGSFSTLEIQRTEQGDSAMYLCASSSHLGRGGETQYFGPGTRLLVL.

A remark on this clonotype: The junction departs from germline at one end; a sequencing error may be responsible. The rearrangement uses TRBV4-2 and TRBJ1-4; D is possibly TRBD1 (5 bases). This CDR3 comprises 17 residues. The germline V gene encodes CDR1 LGHNA and CDR2 YNFKEQ. CDR3 in amino acids: CGSSQDPAGGLDEKLFF. The CDR3 DNA reads TGTGGCAGCAGCCAAGATCCCGCCGGGGGGTTGGATGAAAAACTGTTTTTC.

This clonotype appeared once. A junction boundary mismatches the germline segment, possibly from a read error. This chain connects TRBV7-8 to TRBJ2-6; D might be TRBD1 (5 bases). Germline V gives CDR1 SGHVS, CDR2 FQNEAQ. The CDR3 runs to 14 residues. DNA for the CDR3: TGTGCCAGCAGTTGGCTCTCTGGGGCCAACATCCTGACTTTC. Amino acids: CASSWLSGANILTF.

There are many counts of this clonotype. The chain recombines TRBV20-1 with TRBJ2-7; D remains ambiguous. This CDR3 has 12 residues. Trimming removed 1 base at V and 7 bases at J, with 11 bases between. In germline, CDR1 is DFQATT, CDR2 SNEGSKA (reference sequence). CDR3 sequence (DNA): TGCAGTGCTAGAGGAGACACTTTTGAGCAGTACTTC. The encoded protein is CSARGDTFEQYF.

In its sample, this clonotype ranks as medium-sized. The chain recombines TRBV11-1 with TRBJ1-2; possibly TRBD1 for D (6 bases). V lost 5 bases to trimming and J lost 3 bases, with 13 bases between them. The length of the CDR3 is 14 residues. Germline V gene lookup returns CDR1 SGHAT and CDR2 FQDESV (reference sequence). The CDR3 DNA follows: TGTGCCAGCAGCAAGACGGACAGAGACTATGGCTACACCTTC. Translated: CASSKTDRDYGYTF.

Concerning this clonotype: A read error may produce the germline difference seen at one junction end. The chain recombines TRBV10-3 with TRBJ1-2; D gene uncertain. Germline assignment: CDR1 ENHRY and CDR2 SYGVKD. The CDR3 spans 14 residues. The CDR3 spells CTNSVTVNNYGYTF. CDR3 nucleotides: TGTACCAACAGTGTAACTGTCAATAACTATGGCTATACCTTC.

In this sample, this clonotype turned up many times. The J gene is TRBJ2-7, the V gene TRBV21-1; TRBD1, the table's D call, was not compared with the DNA. TRBV21-1 corresponds to a pseudogene. The CDR3 loop spans 16 amino acids. CDR3 sequence: CASSEKVRSPYNEQYF. In DNA, the CDR3 is TGTGCCAGCAGCGAAAAGGTCCGGAGCCCCTACAACGAGCAGTACTTC.

Only a few counts were recorded for this clonotype. Given the absence of the conserved phenylalanine or tryptophan at the CDR3 end, a read error is likely. This chain joins TRBV6-1 and TRBJ1-5; D not certain. The CDR3 length is 14 residues. Germline CDR1 MNHNS, CDR2 SASEGT. CDR3 in DNA: TGTGACAGCAGTGAAAGGCTGGGCAATCAGCCCCAGCATTAT. It translates to CDSSERLGNQPQHY.

The rearrangement links TRBV5-1 to TRBJ2-7, with D possibly matching TRBD2 (7 bases). Trimming took off 0 bases at V and 13 bases at J, with 29 bases between the two ends. The CDR3 covers 17 residues. CDR1 is SGHRS, CDR2 YFSETQ, per germline. The CDR3 bases are TGCGCCAGCAGCTTGGAAGCTACCGGGGGGCCTGCCTTAGTGCATTACTTC. Translated: CASSLEATGGPALVHYF.

Comments on this clonotype: At one end, the junction sequence differs from germline, possibly due to a read error. V gene TRBV6-2 or TRBV6-3 combines with J gene TRBJ2-2; 8 bases are shared with TRBD2. The CDR3 sequence is 15 residues long. Germline CDR1 MNHEY, CDR2 SVGEGT. CDR3 in DNA: TGTGCCAGCAGATTTAGCGGGGCTTGGATCGGGGAGCTGTTCTTT. Its translation: CASRFSGAWIGELFF.